This TCR beta chain was found in a study of T-cell memory formation after mild COVID-19. Background on the study: There were largely donor-specific TCR clusters. Overall study results and limits: Detection of some responders pre-infection suggested pre-existing cross-reactive memory T cells participated.

The V segment lost 4 bases and the J segment 2 bases; nucleotides outside the gene matches: 3. The CDR3 is 15 residues long. From germline, CDR1 is SQVTM and CDR2 ANQGSEA. This clonotype was counted many times. Its antigen is not identified. The 5'RACE method, run with constant-segment primers, produced TCR alpha and TCR beta cDNA libraries (carrying sample barcodes and UMIs). From the 5' RACE reads, TCRdb called clonotypes with MiXCR, one entry per CDR3 protein. The repertoire holds roughly 130,000 distinct CDR3 sequences, with about 5.9% as singletons. Sequencing input: PBMCs or a T cell subset sorted from them (not recorded which). This clonotype originated in an adult woman who had mild COVID-19 (a few samples of this study predate the infection). Cell type and time point are not known. J is TRBJ2-3 and V is TRBV29-1; 13 bases match TRBD2. CDR3 protein: CSVALAGGTTDTQYF. In DNA form, the CDR3 reads TGCAGCGTTGCACTAGCGGGGGGGACCACAGATACGCAGTATTTT.